This TCR beta chain stems from a study of blood T cell repertoires in COVID-19. Overall study: Researchers got acute and convalescent COVID-19 samples from the United States, Italy and Spain. PBMCs, B-cell-depleted T cells, or T cells were the source of the cDNA or gDNA that made up the material.

CDR3 length: 14 amino acids. The germline V gene has CDR1 SGDLS and CDR2 YYNGEE. The junction had 0 bases not matched to a gene; V was cut back by 0 bases and J by 2 bases. Patients from Seattle were sampled longitudinally, starting during active infection. The data were produced by immunoSEQ multiplex PCR, yet TCRdb's version contains in-frame clones alone and is incomplete. The table records roughly 240,000 clones, roughly 85% of them present only once. In regard to this clone: Other nucleotide sequences in the sample specify the same CDR3.

V and J are TRBV9 and TRBJ2-7; 9 bases map to TRBD1. The sample was peripheral blood. The receptor was isolated from a man aged 50-59 years with COVID-19, enrolled during active disease. CDR3 in DNA: TGTGCCAGCAGCGTAGGACAGGGGGCCTACGAGCAGTACTTC. Protein: CASSVGQGAYEQYF.